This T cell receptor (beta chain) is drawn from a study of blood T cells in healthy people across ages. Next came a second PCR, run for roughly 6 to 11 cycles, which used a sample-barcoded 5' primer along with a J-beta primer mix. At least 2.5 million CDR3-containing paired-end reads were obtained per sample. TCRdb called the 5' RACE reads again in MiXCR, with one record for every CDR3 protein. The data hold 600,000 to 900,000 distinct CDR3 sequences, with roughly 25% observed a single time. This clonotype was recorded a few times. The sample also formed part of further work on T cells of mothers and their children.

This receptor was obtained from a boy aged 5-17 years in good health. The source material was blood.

The CDR3 reads CASSDGLKDTGELFF. The DNA of the CDR3 is TGTGCCAGCAGTGACGGGTTGAAGGACACCGGGGAGCTGTTTTTT. The chain is built from TRBV6-4 and TRBJ2-2; D remains ambiguous. Germline V gene data show CDR1 as MRHNA and CDR2 as SNTAGT. The CDR3 consists of 15 residues. V lost 2 bases and J lost 3, with 10 bases in between.